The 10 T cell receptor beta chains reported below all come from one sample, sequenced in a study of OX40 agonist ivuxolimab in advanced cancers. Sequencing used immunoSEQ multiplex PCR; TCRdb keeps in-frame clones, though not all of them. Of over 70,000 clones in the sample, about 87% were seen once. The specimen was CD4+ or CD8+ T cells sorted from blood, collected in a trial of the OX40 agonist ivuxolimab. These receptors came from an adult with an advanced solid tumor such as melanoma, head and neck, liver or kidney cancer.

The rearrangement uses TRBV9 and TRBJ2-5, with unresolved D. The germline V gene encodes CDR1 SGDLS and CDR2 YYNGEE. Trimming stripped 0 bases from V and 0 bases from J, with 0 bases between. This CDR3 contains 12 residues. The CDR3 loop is CASSVDQETQYF. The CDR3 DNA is TGTGCCAGCAGCGTAGACCAAGAGACCCAGTACTTC.

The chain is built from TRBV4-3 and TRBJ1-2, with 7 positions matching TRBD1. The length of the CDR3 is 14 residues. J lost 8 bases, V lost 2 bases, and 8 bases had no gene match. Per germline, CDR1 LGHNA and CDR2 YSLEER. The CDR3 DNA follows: TGCGCCAGCAGCCAACCTGACAGGGACTCGGGCTACACCTTC. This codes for CASSQPDRDSGYTF.

CDR3 coding DNA: TGTGCCAGCAGCTCGGGCGGGAGGGGGGCCTACGAGCAGTACTTC. It encodes CASSSGGRGAYEQYF. This chain joins TRBV6-5 and TRBJ2-7; 9 bases align to TRBD2. This CDR3 contains 15 residues. Per the germline V gene, CDR1 is MNHEY and CDR2 is SVGAGI. The junction had 8 bases not matched to a gene; V was cut back by 6 bases and J by 2 bases.

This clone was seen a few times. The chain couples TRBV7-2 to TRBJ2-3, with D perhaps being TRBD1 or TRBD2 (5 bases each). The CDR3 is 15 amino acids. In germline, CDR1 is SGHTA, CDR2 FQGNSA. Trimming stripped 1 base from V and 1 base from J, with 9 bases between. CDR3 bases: TGTGCCAGCAGCTTAGGGGTGGGGGGCACAGATACGCAGTATTTT. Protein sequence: CASSLGVGGTDTQYF.

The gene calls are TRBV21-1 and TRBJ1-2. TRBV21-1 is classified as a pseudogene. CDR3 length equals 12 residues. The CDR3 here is CASSKANYGYTF. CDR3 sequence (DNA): TGTGCCAGCAGCAAGGCTAACTATGGCTACACCTTC.

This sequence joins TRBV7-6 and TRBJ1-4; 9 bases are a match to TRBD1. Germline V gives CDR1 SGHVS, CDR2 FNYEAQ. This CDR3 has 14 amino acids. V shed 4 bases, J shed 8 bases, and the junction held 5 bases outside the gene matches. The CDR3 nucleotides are TGTGCCAGCAGCTCCCGGACAGGGGAAGAAAAACTGTTTTTT. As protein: CASSSRTGEEKLFF.

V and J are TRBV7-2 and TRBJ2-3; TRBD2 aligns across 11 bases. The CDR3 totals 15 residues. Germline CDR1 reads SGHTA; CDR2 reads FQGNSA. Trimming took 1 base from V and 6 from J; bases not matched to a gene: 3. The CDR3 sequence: CASSLVSGRADTQYF. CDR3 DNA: TGTGCCAGCAGCTTAGTTAGCGGGAGGGCCGATACGCAGTATTTT.

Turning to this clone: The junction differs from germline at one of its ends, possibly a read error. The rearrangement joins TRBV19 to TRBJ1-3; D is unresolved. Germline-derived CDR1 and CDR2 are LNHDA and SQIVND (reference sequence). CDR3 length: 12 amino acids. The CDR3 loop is CASRGSENTIYF. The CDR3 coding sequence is TGTGCCAGTAGAGGATCTGAAAACACCATATATTTT.

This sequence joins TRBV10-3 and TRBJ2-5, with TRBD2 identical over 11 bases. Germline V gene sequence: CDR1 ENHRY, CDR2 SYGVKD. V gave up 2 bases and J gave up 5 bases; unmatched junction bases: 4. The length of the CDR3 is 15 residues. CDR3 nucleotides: TGTGCCATCAGTGAGCCGGGACTAGCGGACGAGACCCAGTACTTC. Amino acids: CAISEPGLADETQYF.

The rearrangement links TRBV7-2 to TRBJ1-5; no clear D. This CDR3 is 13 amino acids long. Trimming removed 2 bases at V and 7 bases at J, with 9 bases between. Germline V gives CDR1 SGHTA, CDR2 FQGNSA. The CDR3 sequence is CASSLRPGQPQHF. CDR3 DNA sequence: TGTGCCAGCAGCTTAAGGCCGGGGCAGCCCCAGCATTTT.